Listed below are T cell receptor beta chains from one sample, sequenced in a study of naive and memory T cell subsets. TCRdb reprocessed the UMI-ligation and nested PCR reads via MiXCR and lists one record per CDR3 protein. The sample yields more than 95,000 distinct CDR3 sequences, about 15% seen once. Sequenced: naive CD8+ T cells from blood. These receptor sequences come from a human donor in good health. Each CDR3 is given with its conserved first and last residue. The order of the fields is CDR3 DNA, CDR3 protein, D gene, clone size, V gene, J gene. A D gene is named only where the DNA matches it firmly. Expanded clones get a size class; other rows say once, few or many, or leave the size out.

cdr3_nt: TGTGCCAGCAGCCCGCCAGGGGGGCCGACAGATACGCAGTATTTT
cdr3_aa: CASSPPGGPTDTQYF
d_call: .
clone_size: few
v_call: TRBV3-1
j_call: TRBJ2-3

cdr3_nt: TGTGCCATCAGCAGACAGCCCCAGGGGCAGGACACTGAAGCTTTCTTT
cdr3_aa: CAISRQPQGQDTEAFF
d_call: .
clone_size: few
v_call: TRBV10-3
j_call: TRBJ1-1

cdr3_nt: TGTGCCAGCAGCTCTGGGGCCAGCCCCAGCTCCTACAATGAGCAGTTCTTC
cdr3_aa: CASSSGASPSSYNEQFF
d_call: .
clone_size: .
v_call: TRBV3-1
j_call: TRBJ2-1

cdr3_nt: TGTGCCAGCCTGGGACAGGTTAGCAATCAGCCCCAGCATTTT
cdr3_aa: CASLGQVSNQPQHF
d_call: TRBD1
clone_size: .
v_call: TRBV6-1
j_call: TRBJ1-5

cdr3_nt: TGTGCCAGCAGTTTTGGACAGAGCTCCTACAATGAGCAGTTCTTC
cdr3_aa: CASSFGQSSYNEQFF
d_call: .
clone_size: few
v_call: TRBV27
j_call: TRBJ2-1

cdr3_nt: TGTGCCAGCAGGAACCTGATGAACACTGAAGCTTTCTTT
cdr3_aa: CASRNLMNTEAFF
d_call: .
clone_size: many
v_call: TRBV27
j_call: TRBJ1-1

cdr3_nt: TGTGCCAGCGGGGAGGTAGGAGACTATGGCTACACCTTC
cdr3_aa: CASGEVGDYGYTF
d_call: .
clone_size: .
v_call: TRBV27
j_call: TRBJ1-2

cdr3_nt: TGTGCCACCAGCCTTCCTTACAGGGTCATGAACACTGAAGCTTTCTTT
cdr3_aa: CATSLPYRVMNTEAFF
d_call: .
clone_size: .
v_call: TRBV15
j_call: TRBJ1-1

cdr3_nt: TGTGCCAGCAGTGCCGAGCGGCCTAGCAATAATGAGCAGTTCTTC
cdr3_aa: CASSAERPSNNEQFF
d_call: .
clone_size: few
v_call: TRBV6-6
j_call: TRBJ2-1

cdr3_nt: TGTGCCAGCAGCCGCAGAGTAGCCAAAAACATTCAGTACTTC
cdr3_aa: CASSRRVAKNIQYF
d_call: .
clone_size: many
v_call: TRBV28
j_call: TRBJ2-4

cdr3_nt: TGTGCCAGCAGCACACCGGGACTAGCAAGTGAATACATTCAGTACTTC
cdr3_aa: CASSTPGLASEYIQYF
d_call: TRBD2
clone_size: few
v_call: TRBV2
j_call: TRBJ2-4

cdr3_nt: TGTGCCAGCTTTTCAGGGGGGAATGAGCAGTTCTTC
cdr3_aa: CASFSGGNEQFF
d_call: .
clone_size: .
v_call: TRBV12-3/TRBV12-4
j_call: TRBJ2-1

cdr3_nt: TGTGCCAGCAGCGTAGACCGCAACACAGATACGCAGTATTTT
cdr3_aa: CASSVDRNTDTQYF
d_call: .
clone_size: many
v_call: TRBV9
j_call: TRBJ2-3

cdr3_nt: TGTGCCAGCAGCTCCGGGACTAGCGGGAGTGGGTCCTACAATGAGCAGTTCTTC
cdr3_aa: CASSSGTSGSGSYNEQFF
d_call: TRBD2
clone_size: few
v_call: TRBV7-9
j_call: TRBJ2-1

cdr3_nt: TGTGCCAGCAGCGTGGGACAGGGGGTTAGCACAGATACGCAGTATTTT
cdr3_aa: CASSVGQGVSTDTQYF
d_call: TRBD1
clone_size: .
v_call: TRBV7-3
j_call: TRBJ2-3

cdr3_nt: TGTGCCAGCAGTGAAGGACAGGGCCTCAATCAGCCCCAGCATTTT
cdr3_aa: CASSEGQGLNQPQHF
d_call: TRBD1
clone_size: .
v_call: TRBV2
j_call: TRBJ1-5

cdr3_nt: TGTGCCAGCAGCCGGGACGTTACGTACGAGCAGTACTTC
cdr3_aa: CASSRDVTYEQYF
d_call: .
clone_size: .
v_call: TRBV27
j_call: TRBJ2-7

cdr3_nt: TGTGCCACCAGCCCCGGACAGGGGACCTACAATGAGCAGTTCTTC
cdr3_aa: CATSPGQGTYNEQFF
d_call: TRBD1
clone_size: .
v_call: TRBV24-1
j_call: TRBJ2-1

cdr3_nt: TGTGCCAGCAGCTCACCCGGACTTGTCTACAATGAGCAGTTCTTC
cdr3_aa: CASSSPGLVYNEQFF
d_call: .
clone_size: many
v_call: TRBV7-9
j_call: TRBJ2-1

cdr3_nt: TGTGCCATCAGTGAGTCTTGGGAGAGACTCCAGCCCCAGCATTTT
cdr3_aa: CAISESWERLQPQHF
d_call: .
clone_size: .
v_call: TRBV10-3
j_call: TRBJ1-5

cdr3_nt: TGTGCCAGCAGCGACAGACAGGGCACCTACGAGCAGTACTTC
cdr3_aa: CASSDRQGTYEQYF
d_call: TRBD1
clone_size: .
v_call: TRBV7-9
j_call: TRBJ2-7

cdr3_nt: TGTGCCAGCAGTTTAGGAGCAGGGGGAAACATTCAGTACTTC
cdr3_aa: CASSLGAGGNIQYF
d_call: TRBD1
clone_size: .
v_call: TRBV28
j_call: TRBJ2-4

cdr3_nt: TGTGCCAGCAGTTGGGGTACAGATACGCAGTATTTT
cdr3_aa: CASSWGTDTQYF
d_call: .
clone_size: many
v_call: TRBV27
j_call: TRBJ2-3

cdr3_nt: TGCGCCAGCAGCCAAGACAGGGGAAACACTGAAGCTTTCTTT
cdr3_aa: CASSQDRGNTEAFF
d_call: .
clone_size: many
v_call: TRBV4-3
j_call: TRBJ1-1

cdr3_nt: TGCGCCAGCAGCCAGACAATGCCAAACATTCAGTACTTC
cdr3_aa: CASSQTMPNIQYF
d_call: .
clone_size: few
v_call: TRBV4-3
j_call: TRBJ2-4

cdr3_nt: TGTGCCAGCAGCCAAGATGTTTTCGCCGACAGGCGAACGAACACTGAAGCTTTCTTT
cdr3_aa: CASSQDVFADRRTNTEAFF
d_call: .
clone_size: many
v_call: TRBV14
j_call: TRBJ1-1

cdr3_nt: TGCGCCAGCAGCCAAGATATTTGGCTGGACAGGGAGTACAATGAGCAGTTCTTC
cdr3_aa: CASSQDIWLDREYNEQFF
d_call: TRBD1
clone_size: medium-sized
v_call: TRBV4-3
j_call: TRBJ2-1

cdr3_nt: TGTGCCAGCAGCTTAGACGGGGTGAACGCAGGGGACTATGGCTACACCTTC
cdr3_aa: CASSLDGVNAGDYGYTF
d_call: .
clone_size: many
v_call: TRBV7-2
j_call: TRBJ1-2

cdr3_nt: TGTGCCACCAAGGGGACAGGGGAGGAATCACCCCTCCACTTT
cdr3_aa: CATKGTGEESPLHF
d_call: TRBD1
clone_size: .
v_call: TRBV12-3/TRBV12-4
j_call: TRBJ1-6

cdr3_nt: TGTGCCAGCAGCTCGAGACAATCCCGGGACAGGGGAGGCACTGAAGCTTTCTTT
cdr3_aa: CASSSRQSRDRGGTEAFF
d_call: TRBD1
clone_size: .
v_call: TRBV7-9
j_call: TRBJ1-1

cdr3_nt: TGTGCCACCAGCAGCTCGGGGGGGACTAATGAAAAACTGTTTTTT
cdr3_aa: CATSSSGGTNEKLFF
d_call: .
clone_size: many
v_call: TRBV15
j_call: TRBJ1-4

cdr3_nt: TGTGCCAGTAGTACCCGGACAGGTTTTGAAGCTTTCTTT
cdr3_aa: CASSTRTGFEAFF
d_call: TRBD1
clone_size: .
v_call: TRBV19
j_call: TRBJ1-1

cdr3_nt: TGTGCCAGCTCACCATTCCCCGGGTCCTCTCGCTACGAGCAGTACTTC
cdr3_aa: CASSPFPGSSRYEQYF
d_call: .
clone_size: .
v_call: TRBV18
j_call: TRBJ2-7

cdr3_nt: TGTGCCAGCAGCCTTATTGGCAGGGATAACTATGGCTACACCTTC
cdr3_aa: CASSLIGRDNYGYTF
d_call: .
clone_size: .
v_call: TRBV5-4
j_call: TRBJ1-2

cdr3_nt: TGTGCCAGCAGTCCCGGTACAGGGGGTAATGAAAAACTGTTTTTT
cdr3_aa: CASSPGTGGNEKLFF
d_call: TRBD1
clone_size: .
v_call: TRBV27
j_call: TRBJ1-4

cdr3_nt: TGTGCCAGCAGTCCAGAGAACACTGAAGCTTTCTTT
cdr3_aa: CASSPENTEAFF
d_call: .
clone_size: .
v_call: TRBV2
j_call: TRBJ1-1

cdr3_nt: TGTGCCAGCAGTTTAGGACTAGCGGGACCCCAAGGGGATGAGCAGTTCTTC
cdr3_aa: CASSLGLAGPQGDEQFF
d_call: TRBD2
clone_size: few
v_call: TRBV12-3/TRBV12-4
j_call: TRBJ2-1

cdr3_nt: TGTGCCAGCGCTCACCGGGACAGGGCCGTCGTAAAACTGTTTTTT
cdr3_aa: CASAHRDRAVVKLFF
d_call: TRBD1
clone_size: few
v_call: TRBV12-3/TRBV12-4
j_call: TRBJ1-4

cdr3_nt: TGCGCCAGCAGCCCCAATTGGCGGGGTTCATACGAGCAGTACTTC
cdr3_aa: CASSPNWRGSYEQYF
d_call: .
clone_size: .
v_call: TRBV4-3
j_call: TRBJ2-7

cdr3_nt: TGTGCCAGCAGCCATACAGGGGTTGGAAACACCATATATTTT
cdr3_aa: CASSHTGVGNTIYF
d_call: TRBD1
clone_size: .
v_call: TRBV6-6
j_call: TRBJ1-3

cdr3_nt: TGTGCCAGCAGCCAAGATCTGGGGCCAGGGGGACAAGAGACCCAGTACTTC
cdr3_aa: CASSQDLGPGGQETQYF
d_call: TRBD1
clone_size: few
v_call: TRBV3-1
j_call: TRBJ2-5

cdr3_nt: TGCAGCGTGGCCGAGACTAGCGGGGCCACAGATACGCAGTATTTT
cdr3_aa: CSVAETSGATDTQYF
d_call: TRBD2
clone_size: .
v_call: TRBV29-1
j_call: TRBJ2-3

cdr3_nt: TGTGCCAGCAGCTTCCCTCCGGGCGGTGAGCAGTTCTTC
cdr3_aa: CASSFPPGGEQFF
d_call: .
clone_size: many
v_call: TRBV6-5
j_call: TRBJ2-1

cdr3_nt: TGCGCCAGCAGCCAAGAGGCGGGGGGCTACGAGCAGTACTTC
cdr3_aa: CASSQEAGGYEQYF
d_call: TRBD2
clone_size: once
v_call: TRBV4-3
j_call: TRBJ2-7

cdr3_nt: TGCAGTGCTAGGAGACAGGGAAGGTACGAGCAGTACTTC
cdr3_aa: CSARRQGRYEQYF
d_call: TRBD1
clone_size: many
v_call: TRBV20-1
j_call: TRBJ2-7

cdr3_nt: TGTGCCACCAGTGAAACGCTCAATGAGCAGTTCTTC
cdr3_aa: CATSETLNEQFF
d_call: .
clone_size: .
v_call: TRBV24-1
j_call: TRBJ2-1

cdr3_nt: TGTGCCAGCAGGCAAATGGCCACTCGGACGGACAGCACAGATACGCAGTATTTT
cdr3_aa: CASRQMATRTDSTDTQYF
d_call: .
clone_size: few
v_call: TRBV6-2/TRBV6-3
j_call: TRBJ2-3

cdr3_nt: TGTGCCAGCAGCTTTACCCTGAACACCGGGGAGCTGTTTTTT
cdr3_aa: CASSFTLNTGELFF
d_call: .
clone_size: few
v_call: TRBV6-5
j_call: TRBJ2-2

cdr3_nt: TGCAGCGTTGAAGATGGGGGGCACGAGGAGCAGTACTTC
cdr3_aa: CSVEDGGHEEQYF
d_call: .
clone_size: .
v_call: TRBV29-1
j_call: TRBJ2-7

cdr3_nt: TGTGCCAGCAGCGATTTGGGCAGATTACCCTACGAGCAGTACTTC
cdr3_aa: CASSDLGRLPYEQYF
d_call: .
clone_size: .
v_call: TRBV12-3/TRBV12-4
j_call: TRBJ2-7

cdr3_nt: TGTGCCAGCAGCTTAGATCGAGGGAGGGCCGGGGAGCTGTTTTTT
cdr3_aa: CASSLDRGRAGELFF
d_call: TRBD2
clone_size: many
v_call: TRBV11-2
j_call: TRBJ2-2

cdr3_nt: TGTGCCAGCAGTCAGTGGACAGAGGGGAGAACTGAAGCTTTCTTT
cdr3_aa: CASSQWTEGRTEAFF
d_call: .
clone_size: few
v_call: TRBV6-2/TRBV6-3
j_call: TRBJ1-1

cdr3_nt: TGCACCGGATCAATGGGTGATGATGAGCAGTTCTTC
cdr3_aa: CTGSMGDDEQFF
d_call: .
clone_size: many
v_call: TRBV29-1
j_call: TRBJ2-1

cdr3_nt: TGTGCCAGCAGCGTAGAAGTTAGCGGGAGGGCCGGGGATACGCAGTATTTT
cdr3_aa: CASSVEVSGRAGDTQYF
d_call: TRBD2
clone_size: .
v_call: TRBV9
j_call: TRBJ2-3

cdr3_nt: TGCGCCAGCAGGGCGGGAGACAATGAGCAGTTCTTC
cdr3_aa: CASRAGDNEQFF
d_call: TRBD2
clone_size: few
v_call: TRBV5-1
j_call: TRBJ2-1

cdr3_nt: TGTGCCAGCAGCTTGCGGCGTACCTCCTACAATGAGCAGTTCTTC
cdr3_aa: CASSLRRTSYNEQFF
d_call: .
clone_size: few
v_call: TRBV13
j_call: TRBJ2-1

cdr3_nt: TGTGCCAGCATGGGGGCGCCGGTGCTTCTCGGCACCGGGGAGCTGTTTTTT
cdr3_aa: CASMGAPVLLGTGELFF
d_call: .
clone_size: few
v_call: TRBV12-3/TRBV12-4
j_call: TRBJ2-2

cdr3_nt: TGTGCCAGCAGCTTAGAGGCCGGGGGGGCCTACGAGCAGTACTTC
cdr3_aa: CASSLEAGGAYEQYF
d_call: TRBD2
clone_size: few
v_call: TRBV7-9
j_call: TRBJ2-7

cdr3_nt: TGTGCCTCCTCGGTCGGGTGGACCTACGAGCAGTACTTC
cdr3_aa: CASSVGWTYEQYF
d_call: .
clone_size: many
v_call: TRBV19
j_call: TRBJ2-7